This T cell receptor beta chain stems from a study of T cells after yellow fever vaccination. Study-wide findings and caveats: Only a minor proportion of clonotypes was detected across both CD4 and CD8 compartments.

The germline V and J ends were trimmed by 5 bases and 7 bases, with 11 bases remaining between them. Germline assignment: CDR1 SEHNR and CDR2 FQNEAQ (reference sequence). The length of the CDR3 is 13 residues. A single record per CDR3 protein comes from TCRdb applying MiXCR to the 5' RACE reads. The sample shows about 170,000 distinct CDR3 sequences, 8% to 13% of them seen only once. On this clonotype itself: Its antigen is unknown.

This chain links TRBV7-9 with TRBJ2-2; D gene unclear. This receptor was taken from a man younger than 35 who received the YFV17D yellow fever vaccine. The source was CD8+ T cells sorted from PBMCs, collected 15 days after the yellow fever booster vaccination. CDR3 sequence (DNA): TGTGCCAGCAGCGAACCAGGAATCGGGGAGCTGTTTTTT. Its protein product is CASSEPGIGELFF. The full variable domain, its missing parts supplied by reference TRBV7-9 and TRBJ2-2, is DTGVSQNPRHKITKRGQNVTFRCDPISEHNRLYWYRQTLGQGPEFLTYFQNEAQLEKSRLLSDRFSAERPKGSFSTLEIQRTEQGDSAMYLCASSEPGIGELFFGEGSRLTVL.